Shown below are 12 T cell receptor beta chains from a single sample sequenced in a study of blood T cells in healthy people across ages. Combining a sample-barcoded 5' primer with a J-beta primer mix, a second PCR ran for about 6 to 12 cycles. From the 5' RACE reads, TCRdb called clonotypes with MiXCR, one entry per CDR3 protein. The data show under 800,000 distinct CDR3 sequences, with roughly 44% seen just once and more than 20% held by the top ten. Sequencing input: blood. These receptor sequences come from a woman in her sixties in good health.

This clonotype occurred a few times. The gene calls are TRBV7-2 and TRBJ2-1; tentative D call: TRBD2 (5 bases). The CDR3 runs to 13 residues. V lost 1 base to trimming and J lost 8 bases, with 9 bases between them. CDR1 is SGHTA, CDR2 FQGNSA, per germline. The CDR3 DNA reads as TGTGCCAGCAGCTTAGTCCTAGCCTATGAGCAGTTCTTC. It translates to CASSLVLAYEQFF.

This clonotype showed up many times. This chain connects TRBV7-9 to TRBJ2-1; D is tentatively TRBD1 or TRBD2 (5 bases each). This CDR3 has 13 amino acids. The germline V gene encodes CDR1 SEHNR and CDR2 FQNEAQ (reference sequence). Trimming removed 2 bases from V and 9 bases from J, with 11 bases in between. Here the CDR3 DNA reads TGTGCCAGCAGCTTACCCCAGGGAGTTGAGCAGTTCTTC. Protein: CASSLPQGVEQFF. The full variable domain, in which reference TRBV7-9 and TRBJ2-1 provide the parts outside the CDR3, is DTGVSQNPRHKITKRGQNVTFRCDPISEHNRLYWYRQTLGQGPEFLTYFQNEAQLEKSRLLSDRFSAERPKGSFSTLEIQRTEQGDSAMYLCASSLPQGVEQFFGPGTRLTVL.

The J gene is TRBJ1-1, the V gene TRBV10-2; D is uncertain. The V and J ends lost 5 bases and 4 bases respectively, with 14 bases between them. The CDR3 extends over 14 amino acids. Germline loops: CDR1 WSHSY, CDR2 SAAADI. The CDR3 loop reads CASSSRLLTTEAFF. The CDR3 DNA sequence: TGCGCCAGCAGTAGTAGGTTACTTACCACTGAAGCTTTCTTT.

The chain is built from TRBV19 and TRBJ2-5, with unresolved D. Trimming removed 4 bases from V and 1 base from J, with 7 bases in between. The CDR3 spans 13 residues. Germline assignment: CDR1 LNHDA and CDR2 SQIVND (reference sequence). CDR3 DNA: TGTGCCAGTAGTAAAATTTCCCAAGAGACCCAGTACTTC. Translating gives CASSKISQETQYF.

This sequence joins TRBV20-1 and TRBJ1-1, with D maybe TRBD1 (6 bases). CDR1 and CDR2 from the germline V gene are DFQATT and SNEGSKA (reference sequence). Trimming removed 1 base from V and 8 bases from J, with 14 bases in between. The CDR3 spans 13 residues. The CDR3 DNA sequence: TGCAGTGCTAGAGGTAGATGGGGACAAGAAGCTTTCTTT. This translates into CSARGRWGQEAFF.

The chain's CDR3 is CSARDLSRGQWDIQYF. Written as DNA, the CDR3 is TGCAGTGCTAGAGATCTGTCCAGGGGGCAGTGGGACATTCAGTACTTC. This chain links TRBV20-1 with TRBJ2-4; 8 positions match TRBD1. CDR3 length: 16 amino acids. Trimming removed 0 bases from V and 8 bases from J; junction bases left unmatched: 12. Per germline, CDR1 DFQATT and CDR2 SNEGSKA (reference sequence).

This clonotype occurred many times. The V gene is TRBV10-3, the J gene TRBJ2-5; the match to TRBD1 covers 7 bases. Germline V gene lookup returns CDR1 ENHRY and CDR2 SYGVKD. This CDR3 contains 12 residues. The J segment lost 4 bases and the V segment lost 9 bases, leaving 5 bases of the junction unmatched. The CDR3 DNA reads TGTGCCATTGCCGCAGGGGGAGAGACCCAGTACTTC. Translation gives CAIAAGGETQYF.

This clonotype was counted a single time. This chain joins TRBV4-1 and TRBJ2-3; the D gene is possibly TRBD1 (6 bases). This CDR3 comprises 16 residues. V shed 4 bases and J shed 2 bases, with 16 bases lying between them. The germline V gene has CDR1 MGHRA and CDR2 YSYEKL. This CDR3 reads CASSPGGQIFTDTQYF. In DNA form, the CDR3 reads TGCGCCAGCAGCCCTGGAGGACAGATATTCACAGATACGCAGTATTTT.

Of note for this clonotype: The junction shows a germline mismatch at one end, possibly a read error. This chain joins TRBV11-2 and TRBJ2-2; the D gene is possibly TRBD2 (6 bases). The CDR3 is 14 residues long. Germline loops: CDR1 SGHAT, CDR2 FQNNGV. CDR3 in amino acids: CASTLFGGTGELFF. The CDR3 DNA sequence: TGTGCCAGCACCTTATTCGGGGGCACCGGGGAGCTGTTTTTT.

The V call is TRBV5-1, the J call TRBJ2-5, with D possibly being TRBD2 (5 bases). Trimming took 1 base from V and 0 from J, leaving 16 bases between them. Per the germline V gene, CDR1 is SGHRS and CDR2 is YFSETQ. This CDR3 has 17 amino acids. The CDR3 region has the DNA TGCGCCAGCAGCTTGCCGGAAGTAGCGCGGAACCAAGAGACCCAGTACTTC. It encodes CASSLPEVARNQETQYF.

This chain links TRBV4-3 with TRBJ2-3; tentatively, D is TRBD2 (5 bases). In germline, CDR1 is LGHNA, CDR2 YSLEER. The V end lost 0 bases, the J end lost 5 bases, and 15 bases lay between the germline ends. CDR3 length: 16 residues. The CDR3 protein is CASSQDRERDIDTQYF. Here the CDR3 DNA reads TGCGCCAGCAGCCAAGATCGAGAGAGGGATATAGATACGCAGTATTTT.

This clonotype was seen only a few times. The rearrangement links TRBV12-3 or TRBV12-4 to TRBJ1-5; D is unresolved. The germline V and J ends were trimmed by 2 bases and 4 bases, with 9 bases remaining between them. This CDR3 contains 14 residues. CDR3 in amino acids: CASSLNGGNQPQHF. The DNA of the CDR3 is TGTGCCAGCAGTTTAAACGGTGGAAATCAGCCCCAGCATTTT.